This is a list of T cell receptor beta chains from one sample in a study of blood T cell repertoires in COVID-19. Sequencing used immunoSEQ multiplex PCR; TCRdb keeps in-frame clones, though not all of them. The sample contains 200,000 to 300,000 clones, about 90% of which appear only once. What was sequenced was PBMCs or T cells enriched from blood (not recorded which). Receptors were obtained from a woman aged 35 to 49 with acute COVID-19. Both conserved end residues are part of each CDR3. The order of the fields is V gene, clone size, D gene, J gene, CDR3 DNA, CDR3 protein. A D gene is named only where the DNA matches it firmly. Clone sizes are given selectively: once, few, many, or a class where the clone is expanded.

TRBV29-1	-	TRBD1	TRBJ2-5	TGCAGCGTTGAGGGACAGGACCAAGAGACCCAGTACTTC	CSVEGQDQETQYF
TRBV7-9	-	-	TRBJ2-3	TGTGCCAGCAGCCCCAATACAGATACGCAGTATTTT	CASSPNTDTQYF
TRBV19	-	-	TRBJ1-5	TGTGCCAGTAGTTTCCAGGGGAATCAGCCCCAGCATTTT	CASSFQGNQPQHF
TRBV7-8	-	TRBD1	TRBJ1-3	TGTGCCAGCAGCTTAAAATGGACAGGGGTGGTTTTTAGAAACACCATATATTTT	CASSLKWTGVVFRNTIYF
TRBV11-3	-	-	TRBJ2-2	TGTGCCAGCAGCTTAGATCAATACACCGGGGAGCTGTTTTTT	CASSLDQYTGELFF
TRBV3-1/TRBV3-2	-	TRBD2	TRBJ2-2	TGTGCCAGCAGTCCTGGGACTAGCGGTTACACCGGGGAGCTGTTTTTT	CASSPGTSGYTGELFF
TRBV3-1/TRBV3-2	-	TRBD1	TRBJ2-5	TGTGCCAGCAGCCAAGATCCAGGGGGCGGTGAGACCCAGTACTTC	CASSQDPGGGETQYF
TRBV3-1/TRBV3-2	-	-	TRBJ1-3	TGTGCCAGCAGCCACCCCGCCCGAGTCTCTGGAAACACCATATATTTT	CASSHPARVSGNTIYF
TRBV4-1	-	TRBD1	TRBJ2-2	TGCGCCAGCAGCCAAGTGGGGCAGGGGGCCCCCGGGGAGCTGTTTTTT	CASSQVGQGAPGELFF
TRBV9	-	-	TRBJ2-3	TGTGCCAGCGCGAGCACAGATACGCAGTATTTT	CASASTDTQYF
TRBV7-9	-	TRBD2	TRBJ2-3	TGTGCCAGCAGCTTTAGCGGGAGCACAGATACGCAGTATTTT	CASSFSGSTDTQYF
TRBV29-1	-	-	TRBJ1-5	TGCAGCGTTGAAGATGCAGGGTTTAATCAGCCCCAGCATTTT	CSVEDAGFNQPQHF
TRBV6-5	-	-	TRBJ1-3	TGTGCCAGCGGCACGGGCTCTGGAAACACCATATATTTT	CASGTGSGNTIYF
TRBV6-5	-	TRBD1	TRBJ1-2	TGTGCCAGCAGTTCCCTCCAGGGGGCGGAAGGTGGCTACACCTTC	CASSSLQGAEGGYTF
TRBV25-1	-	-	TRBJ2-2	TGTGCCAGCAGGGCAGGGGAGCACGGGGAGCTGTTTTTT	CASRAGEHGELFF
TRBV11-3	-	-	TRBJ2-1	TGTGCCAGCAGCTTTATGAATGAGCAGTTCTTC	CASSFMNEQFF
TRBV19	-	TRBD2	TRBJ2-7	TGTGCCAGTAGTCACCCCGGCGGGGGCTACGAGCAGTACTTC	CASSHPGGGYEQYF
TRBV18	once	TRBD1	TRBJ2-7	TGTGCCAGCTCACCCCCGACAGGGGACGAGCAGTACTTC	CASSPPTGDEQYF
TRBV29-1	-	TRBD1	TRBJ2-7	TGCAGCGCCGCTGGGACAGGGTCAGAGCAGTACTTC	CSAAGTGSEQYF
TRBV13	-	TRBD2	TRBJ2-7	TGTGCCAGCAGCTTAGGGCTAGCGGTCTACGAGCAGTACTTC	CASSLGLAVYEQYF
TRBV7-7	once	TRBD1	TRBJ2-5	TGTGCTAGCAGCTTAGGGGGCGGCGAGCAAGAGACCCAGTACTTC	CASSLGGGEQETQYF
TRBV19	-	-	TRBJ2-5	TGTGCCAGTAGTATGGCGGGCTTTCGCGAGACCCAGTACTTC	CASSMAGFRETQYF
TRBV5-6	-	-	TRBJ2-5	TGTGCCAGCAGTAATAGCGGACAAGAGACCCAGTACTTC	CASSNSGQETQYF
TRBV3-1/TRBV3-2	-	-	TRBJ1-2	TGTGCCAGCAGCCAAGACACAAACAGGGTACACTATGGCTACACCTTC	CASSQDTNRVHYGYTF
TRBV7-9	-	TRBD2	TRBJ2-1	TGTGCCAGCAGCCGCGAACTAGCGTCCAATGAGCAGTTCTTC	CASSRELASNEQFF
TRBV10-3	-	TRBD2	TRBJ2-5	TGTGCCCTTTCTAGCGGGGGGGACGCGGAGACCCAGTACTTC	CALSSGGDAETQYF
TRBV7-3	-	-	TRBJ2-3	TGTGCCAGCAGCTACAGTCCGGCGATCAGCACGGATACGCAGTATTTT	CASSYSPAISTDTQYF
TRBV12-3/TRBV12-4	-	-	TRBJ1-2	TGTGCCAGCAGTTTGGGGGCACTCTATGGCTACACCTTC	CASSLGALYGYTF
TRBV7-7	-	-	TRBJ2-7	TGTGCTAGCAGCTTAGCGGAGGGTACGGGATACGAGCAGTACTTC	CASSLAEGTGYEQYF
TRBV10-1	-	TRBD1	TRBJ2-2	TGCGCCACCCCACCGGGACAGGGGGTAACGGACACCGGGGAGCTGTTTTTT	CATPPGQGVTDTGELFF
TRBV6-5	-	TRBD1	TRBJ1-6	TGTGCCAGCAAGGGACAGAATAATTCACCCCTCCACTTT	CASKGQNNSPLHF
TRBV6-1	-	TRBD2	TRBJ2-5	TGTGCCAGCAGTGAAGGCGGACTAGTAAAAGAGACCCAGTACTTC	CASSEGGLVKETQYF
TRBV6-5	-	-	TRBJ1-2	TGTGCCAGCAGTTACGGGACAAGGGCAGGGACGCATGGCTACACCTTC	CASSYGTRAGTHGYTF
TRBV7-9	-	TRBD1	TRBJ2-5	TGTGCCAGCAGCTCCGGGACAGGTGGTATGGAGACCCAGTACTTC	CASSSGTGGMETQYF
TRBV11-2	-	-	TRBJ2-7	TGTGCCAGCAGCTTATGGTCTAAAGAATACGAGCAGTACTTC	CASSLWSKEYEQYF
TRBV19	-	-	TRBJ1-5	TGTGCCAGTAGTATAAGAGGTGAGCCCCAGCATTTT	CASSIRGEPQHF
TRBV29-1	once	TRBD1	TRBJ2-3	TGCAGCGTTGAGGGAGGACAGGGGAGAACAGATACGCAGTATTTT	CSVEGGQGRTDTQYF
TRBV19	-	TRBD1	TRBJ2-2	TGTGCCAGTAGTATAGGCCATGACAGGGGGCATTACACCGGGGAGCTGTTTTTT	CASSIGHDRGHYTGELFF
TRBV3-1/TRBV3-2	few	-	TRBJ1-6	TGTGCCAGCAGCCAAGGCGGGGGGGAAAATTCACCCCTCCACTTT	CASSQGGGENSPLHF
TRBV5-6	-	-	TRBJ1-5	TGTGCCAGCAGCTTGGTCGGGAGGGCTCAGCCCCAGCATTTT	CASSLVGRAQPQHF
TRBV18	-	TRBD1	TRBJ1-2	TGTGCCAGCTCACCTACAGGGGATTTTAACTATGGCTACACCTTC	CASSPTGDFNYGYTF
TRBV10-2	-	TRBD1	TRBJ1-5	TGCGCCAGCAGTGAGTTGGGGCAGGGGGCAGGTCAGCCCCAGCATTTT	CASSELGQGAGQPQHF
TRBV19	once	TRBD1	TRBJ1-5	TGTGCCAGTAGTGGGGGACAGGGAGACAATCAGCCCCAGCATTTT	CASSGGQGDNQPQHF
TRBV5-1	-	-	TRBJ1-2	TGCGCCAGCAGCTTGGTCGACGGAGACTATGGCTACACCTTC	CASSLVDGDYGYTF
TRBV7-6	-	TRBD2	TRBJ2-1	TGTGCCAGCAGCGCCCTAGCGGGAGTTATCGATGAGCAGTTCTTC	CASSALAGVIDEQFF
TRBV5-4	-	-	TRBJ2-2	TGTGCCAGCAGCTTTGGCATCACCGGGGAGCTGTTTTTT	CASSFGITGELFF
TRBV10-1	-	-	TRBJ1-1	TGCGCCAGCAGTGAAGGAGGGATGGGGAACACTGAAGCTTTCTTT	CASSEGGMGNTEAFF
TRBV7-3	-	TRBD2	TRBJ2-2	TGTGCCAGCAGCTTAAAAGCGGGAGGGCCGGCCGGGGAGCTGTTTTTT	CASSLKAGGPAGELFF
TRBV14	-	-	TRBJ2-2	TGTGCCAGCAGCTACGGTCGGGGCGGGGAGCTGTTTTTT	CASSYGRGGELFF
TRBV3-1/TRBV3-2	-	TRBD2	TRBJ2-6	TGTGCCAGCAGCCAACGGGGGGTTGGGGCCAACGTCCTGACTTTC	CASSQRGVGANVLTF
TRBV3-1/TRBV3-2	-	-	TRBJ1-5	TGTGCCAGCAGCCAAGACTTCCATCAGCCCCAGCATTTT	CASSQDFHQPQHF
TRBV11-3	-	-	TRBJ1-2	TGTGCCAGCAGCCGGTCCGGTTATGGCTACACCTTC	CASSRSGYGYTF
TRBV9	-	-	TRBJ2-2	TGTGCCAGCAGCGAGAGCGGTTCGAACACCGGGGAGCTGTTTTTT	CASSESGSNTGELFF
TRBV6-1	-	-	TRBJ2-5	TGTGCCAGCAGTGAAGCCCTGTCGGGGGAGATCCAGTACTTC	CASSEALSGEIQYF
TRBV11-3	-	-	TRBJ2-7	TGTGCCAGCAGCTTAGAATTAAGGAGCGAGCAGTACTTC	CASSLELRSEQYF